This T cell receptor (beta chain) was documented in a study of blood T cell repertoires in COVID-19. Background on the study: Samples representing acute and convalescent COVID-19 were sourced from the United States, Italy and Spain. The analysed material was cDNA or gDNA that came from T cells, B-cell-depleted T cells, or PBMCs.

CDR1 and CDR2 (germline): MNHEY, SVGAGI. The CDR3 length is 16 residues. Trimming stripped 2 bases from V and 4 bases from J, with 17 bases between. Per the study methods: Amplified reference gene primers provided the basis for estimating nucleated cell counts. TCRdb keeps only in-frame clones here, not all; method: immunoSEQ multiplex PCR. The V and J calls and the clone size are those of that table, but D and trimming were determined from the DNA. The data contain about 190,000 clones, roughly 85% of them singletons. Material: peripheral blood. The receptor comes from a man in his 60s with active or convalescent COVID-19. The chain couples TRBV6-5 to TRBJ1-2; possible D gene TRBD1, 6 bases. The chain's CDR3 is CASSYGGGGSPYGYTF. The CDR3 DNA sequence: TGTGCCAGCAGTTACGGGGGTGGGGGCTCCCCCTATGGCTACACCTTC.